A single sample gave rise to the 11 T cell receptor beta chains below, sequenced in a study of monozygotic twins with inflammatory bowel disease. Each CDR3 protein gets one entry in TCRdb, which reprocessed the 5' RACE reads and gives no DNA. The sample features 150,000 to 200,000 distinct CDR3 sequences, with 6% to 9.5% in its top ten. The sample comprised blood. These receptors all come from a human donor with ulcerative colitis or Crohn's disease, or a healthy co-twin of an affected twin (not recorded which).

This sequence joins TRBV18 and TRBJ1-1. Germline assignment: CDR1 KGHSH and CDR2 LQKENI. The CDR3 has 11 amino acids. CDR3 region: CASSPGREAFF.

The chain couples TRBV7-2 to TRBJ2-3; TCRdb lists TRBD1, though no DNA is available to test this call. This CDR3 is built from 13 residues. Germline loops: CDR1 SGHTA, CDR2 FQGNSA. This CDR3 is CASIQGSTDTQYF.

This chain links TRBV6-2 or TRBV6-3 with TRBJ2-1; TCRdb reports TRBD1, a call that lacks DNA to check it against. Per germline, CDR1 MNHEY and CDR2 SVGEGT. The CDR3 covers 16 residues. The CDR3 protein is CASSPHELRSYNEQFF.

The rearrangement joins TRBV20-1 to TRBJ2-3. The CDR3 spans 13 residues. Per germline, CDR1 DFQATT and CDR2 SNEGSKA (reference sequence). CDR3 sequence: CSARSSETDTQYF.

This sequence joins TRBV5-1 and TRBJ1-5; the D call from TCRdb, TRBD1, cannot be confirmed without DNA. Germline V gives CDR1 SGHRS, CDR2 YFSETQ. The CDR3 length is 18 residues. The CDR3 region is CASSPGDRGPDSNQPQHF. Using reference TRBV5-1 and TRBJ1-5 for the parts outside the CDR3, the full variable domain is KAGVTQTPRYLIKTRGQQVTLSCSPISGHRSVSWYQQTPGQGLQFLFEYFSETQRNKGNFPGRFSGRQFSNSRSEMNVSTLELGDSALYLCASSPGDRGPDSNQPQHFGDGTRLSIL.

V is TRBV10-3 and J is TRBJ2-7; the D call of TRBD1 rests on TCRdb alone, since no DNA is present to check it. There are 11 residues in the CDR3. CDR1 and CDR2 from the germline V gene are ENHRY and SYGVKD. CDR3 loop: CAIRGTEEQYF.

The V gene is TRBV5-1, the J gene TRBJ2-1; TCRdb's D call, TRBD2, is unchecked because there is no DNA. The CDR3 length is 16 residues. Germline assignment: CDR1 SGHRS and CDR2 YFSETQ. The CDR3 sequence is CASSLLAGGPGNEQFF. Supplemented by reference TRBV5-1 and TRBJ2-1, the full variable domain reads KAGVTQTPRYLIKTRGQQVTLSCSPISGHRSVSWYQQTPGQGLQFLFEYFSETQRNKGNFPGRFSGRQFSNSRSEMNVSTLELGDSALYLCASSLLAGGPGNEQFFGPGTRLTVL.

This chain uses TRBV9 with TRBJ1-6. The CDR3 contains 13 residues. CDR1 is SGDLS and CDR2 is YYNGEE in the germline V gene. This chain's CDR3 is CASSVEQNSPLHF.

This chain uses TRBV25-1 with TRBJ2-3; the D call of TRBD1 rests on TCRdb alone, since no DNA is present to check it. The CDR3 runs 16 residues. Germline assignment: CDR1 MGHDK and CDR2 SYGVNS. The CDR3 loop reads CASSDPGQGTTDTQYF. Together with reference TRBV25-1 and TRBJ2-3, the CDR3 gives the full variable domain: EADIYQTPRYLVIGTGKKITLECSQTMGHDKMYWYQQDPGMELHLIHYSYGVNSTEKGDLSSESTVSRIRTEHFPLTLESARPSHTSQYLCASSDPGQGTTDTQYFGPGTRLTVL.

The V gene is TRBV6-2 or TRBV6-3, the J gene TRBJ1-1; TCRdb proposes TRBD1, but this gene call is untestable without DNA. Germline V lookup: CDR1 MNHEY, CDR2 SVGEGT. CDR3 length: 14 amino acids. The CDR3: CASSPDRGWTEAFF.

The gene calls are TRBV29-1 and TRBJ2-5. Germline CDR1 reads SQVTM; CDR2 reads ANQGSEA. The CDR3 runs 13 residues. CDR3 in amino acids: CSARDSTQETQYF.